This TCR beta chain derives from a study of T-cell reconstitution after alpha-beta-depleted transplantation in children. This clonotype was found once. Just one base apart from a much larger clone, this may be a read error. Preparation of the TCRbeta library was carried out with unique molecular identifiers. TCRdb redid the calling of the PCR reads with MiXCR, one entry per CDR3 protein. The data hold some 530,000 distinct CDR3 sequences, with about an eighth observed a single time. This CDR3 has 13 residues. Germline CDR1 SGHTA, CDR2 FQGNSA. The sample in question was PBMCs from the stem cell graft donor, obtained from the stem cell graft. This clonotype originated in a human donor who donated a stem cell graft to a child with combined immunodeficiency. The rearrangement links TRBV7-2 to TRBJ2-1; weak D call: TRBD2 (6 bases). CDR3 sequence (DNA): TGTGCCAGCAGCCGGAGGGCCTGGGATGAGCATTTCTTC. This translates into CASSRRAWDEHFF.